The rows below give T cell receptor beta chains drawn from one sample of a study of cytomegalovirus exposure and HLA in healthy donors. Using immunoSEQ multiplex PCR, the repertoire was profiled, and TCRdb retains in-frame clones only, with some absent. Of about 120,000 clones in the sample, 83% are singletons; the top ten hold more than 3.5%. The sequenced sample consisted of PBMCs. The origin of the receptors is a woman in her thirties or forties in good health and CMV-seropositive. CDR3s leave out the opening cysteine and the closing phenylalanine or tryptophan. The D gene is left open where the match is weak. Clone size is not always given. Where it is, it says once, few, many or a class for expanded clones.

J gene,V gene,clone size,D gene,CDR3 protein
TRBJ2-3,TRBV14,NA,TRBD2,ASSLSGIGTDTQY
TRBJ2-5,TRBV11-3,NA,NA,ASSLAQATGETQY
TRBJ2-7,TRBV7-9,NA,TRBD1,ASSKGQSYEQY
TRBJ2-2,TRBV4-2,NA,TRBD2,ASSQGLADTGELF
TRBJ2-7,TRBV6-6,NA,TRBD1,ASSRQGDYEQY
TRBJ2-1,TRBV4-1,NA,TRBD1,ASSPTADRADISDEQF
TRBJ2-1,TRBV7-2,once,NA,ASSGRRVLVNEQF
TRBJ2-1,TRBV5-6,NA,TRBD2,ASSLRTSGISYEQF
TRBJ2-1,TRBV20-1,NA,NA,SARDANEQF
TRBJ2-2,TRBV19,NA,NA,ASSVRPRQSSTGELF
TRBJ2-1,TRBV14,NA,TRBD2,ASSQSGTSGRLGGHNEQF
TRBJ2-3,TRBV21-1,NA,NA,ASSARECTDTQY
TRBJ1-1,TRBV28,few,NA,ASSSVTEAF
TRBJ1-1,TRBV11-2,NA,TRBD1,ASSLGGQGWSTEAF
TRBJ1-2,TRBV29-1,NA,NA,SVSDRVNGYT
TRBJ1-4,TRBV27,NA,NA,ASRPRGDEKLF
TRBJ2-7,TRBV27,NA,NA,ASSYRDRYEQY
TRBJ1-3,TRBV14,NA,NA,ASSQGQTAGNTIY
TRBJ1-2,TRBV19,once,NA,ASLDRQMYRENYGYT
TRBJ2-7,TRBV28,once,NA,ASSPRDSGSSYEQY
TRBJ2-7,TRBV5-1,NA,NA,ASSLGSSAYEQY
TRBJ1-1,TRBV29-1,NA,NA,SVDQGGKMNTEAF
TRBJ2-1,TRBV2,NA,NA,ASSELGSVIGEQF
TRBJ1-1,TRBV9,NA,NA,ASSFRGDVNTEAF
TRBJ1-2,TRBV9,once,NA,ACRLEDYGYT
TRBJ2-1,TRBV4-2,NA,TRBD1,ASSQETTGSYEQF
TRBJ1-1,TRBV23-1,NA,NA,ASSQWRIPGNTEAF